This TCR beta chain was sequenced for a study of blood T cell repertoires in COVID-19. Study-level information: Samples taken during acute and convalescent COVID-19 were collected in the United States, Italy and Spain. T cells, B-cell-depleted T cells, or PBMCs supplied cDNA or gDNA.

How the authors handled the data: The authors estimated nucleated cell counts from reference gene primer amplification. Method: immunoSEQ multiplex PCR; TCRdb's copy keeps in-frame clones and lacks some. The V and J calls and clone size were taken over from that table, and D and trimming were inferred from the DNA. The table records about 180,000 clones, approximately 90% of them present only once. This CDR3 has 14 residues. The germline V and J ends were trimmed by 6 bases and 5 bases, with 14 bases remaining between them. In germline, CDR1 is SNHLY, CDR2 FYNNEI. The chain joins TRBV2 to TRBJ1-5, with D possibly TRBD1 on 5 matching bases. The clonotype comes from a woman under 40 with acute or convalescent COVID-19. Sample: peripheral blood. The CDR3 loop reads CASSAGRDYQPQHF. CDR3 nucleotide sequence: TGTGCCAGCAGCGCGGGACGGGATTATCAGCCCCAGCATTTT. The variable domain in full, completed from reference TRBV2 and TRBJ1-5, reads EPEVTQTPSHQVTQMGQEVILRCVPISNHLYFYWYRQILGQKVEFLVSFYNNEISEKSEIFDDQFSVERPDGSNFTLKIRSTKLEDSAMYFCASSAGRDYQPQHFGDGTRLSIL.